The 17 T cell receptor beta chains below were found in one sample sequenced in a study of patients and donors after allogeneic stem cell transplantation. MiXCR, run by TCRdb on the RT-PCR reads, gives a single entry per CDR3 protein. The profile shows approximately 38,000 distinct CDR3 sequences, more than 30% of them singletons. The sequenced sample was blood, either unsorted or a sorted T cell fraction (not recorded which). These receptors originate from a human donor who was either an allogeneic HSCT recipient or a stem cell or donor lymphocyte infusion donor (not recorded which). It is not recorded whose cells these are; they may come from a transplant donor.

This clonotype came up a few times. The chain is built from TRBV20-1 and TRBJ1-5; no reliable D call. Germline CDR1 DFQATT, CDR2 SNEGSKA (reference sequence). Trimming left V 2 bases short and J 9 bases short, with 8 bases between. The CDR3 is made up of 11 amino acids. CDR3 nucleotide sequence: TGCAGTGCTAGATTGGGAATGCCCCAGCATTTT. It translates to CSARLGMPQHF.

This clonotype was detected ten times or more. The chain links TRBV7-9 to TRBJ1-2; D gene uncertain. CDR3 length equals 13 residues. The V and J ends lost 0 bases and 2 bases respectively, with 4 bases between them. Germline CDR1 is SEHNR and CDR2 is FQNEAQ (reference sequence). The CDR3 DNA reads as TGTGCCAGCAGCTTAGCAGTGAACTATGGCTACACCTTC. Translating gives CASSLAVNYGYTF.

The sample holds a few counts of this clonotype. V and J are TRBV5-1 and TRBJ1-2; perhaps TRBD1 as D (6 bases). Germline V CDR1 and CDR2: SGHRS, YFSETQ. This CDR3 has 16 amino acids. V dropped 2 bases and J dropped 0 bases, with 14 bases sitting between them. CDR3 nucleotide sequence: TGCGCCAGCAGCTTATGGCTGACAGGAGCTAACTATGGCTACACCTTC. Encoded protein: CASSLWLTGANYGYTF.

V gene TRBV6-2 or TRBV6-3 combines with J gene TRBJ2-2, with 8 bases aligning to TRBD2. The CDR3 runs 16 residues. The V segment lost 2 bases and the J segment 4 bases; nucleotides outside the gene matches: 6. Germline V gene lookup returns CDR1 MNHEY and CDR2 SVGEGT. The CDR3 coding sequence is TGTGCCAGCAGTTACCTTCAGCGGGAGTTCACCGGGGAGCTGTTTTTT. Amino acid sequence: CASSYLQREFTGELFF.

This clonotype was seen more than once but under ten times. The chain links TRBV12-3 or TRBV12-4 to TRBJ1-3; D uncertain. Trimming removed 7 bases from V and 0 bases from J, with 13 bases in between. The CDR3 totals 15 residues. For the CDR3, the DNA is TGTGCCAGCAACCTCCGGGGTTTCTCTGGAAACACCATATATTTT. Amino acids: CASNLRGFSGNTIYF.

This clonotype occurred many times. The chain carries TRBV7-2 and TRBJ1-2, with D unclear. V lost 0 bases, J lost 0 bases, and 8 bases lay in between. This CDR3 is built from 15 residues. CDR1 and CDR2 (germline): SGHTA, FQGNSA. CDR3 in DNA: TGTGCCAGCAGCTTAGCGGTGGTCGCTAACTATGGCTACACCTTC. Its protein product is CASSLAVVANYGYTF.

This clonotype occurred a few times. The genes are TRBV5-1 and TRBJ1-5; a possible D gene is TRBD1 (5 bases). The V and J ends lost 3 bases and 3 bases respectively, with 13 bases between them. Per the germline V gene, CDR1 is SGHRS and CDR2 is YFSETQ. The CDR3 consists of 15 residues. CDR3 bases: TGCGCCAGCAGCTGGGACGGGGAATACAATCAGCCCCAGCATTTT. Its translation: CASSWDGEYNQPQHF.

In its sample, this clonotype was seen a few times. V and J are TRBV12-3 or TRBV12-4 and TRBJ2-5; no clear D. Trimming took off 3 bases at V and 1 base at J, with 6 bases between the two ends. The CDR3 is 13 residues long. CDR3 sequence: CASSFGSQETQYF. The CDR3 DNA follows: TGTGCCAGCAGTTTCGGCTCCCAAGAGACCCAGTACTTC.

This clonotype was counted between two and nine times. The CDR3 sequence: CASSSTGKGEQYF. The CDR3 DNA is TGTGCCAGCAGCTCCACAGGGAAGGGCGAGCAGTACTTC. V gene TRBV7-9 combines with J gene TRBJ2-7; possible D gene TRBD1, 6 bases. V was clipped by 4 bases and J by 6 bases, with 13 bases between them. In germline, CDR1 is SEHNR, CDR2 FQNEAQ (reference sequence). This CDR3 region has 13 residues.

V and J are TRBV7-2 and TRBJ1-6; D gene unclear. Per the germline V gene, CDR1 is SGHTA and CDR2 is FQGNSA. Trimming cost V 1 base and J 5 bases, with 12 bases left between them. The CDR3 has 16 amino acids. The CDR3 sequence is CASSLGDYLHNSPLHF. DNA of the CDR3: TGTGCCAGCAGCTTAGGAGACTATCTACATAATTCACCCCTCCACTTT. The full variable domain, in which reference TRBV7-2 and TRBJ1-6 provide the parts outside the CDR3, is GAGVSQSPSNKVTEKGKDVELRCDPISGHTALYWYRQSLGQGLEFLIYFQGNSAPDKSGLPSDRFSAERTGGSVSTLTIQRTQQEDSAVYLCASSLGDYLHNSPLHFGNGTRLTVT.

This clonotype was picked up a small number of times. This CDR3 reads CASNPGPGKNTGELFF. CDR3 in DNA: TGCGCCAGCAACCCCGGTCCGGGAAAGAACACCGGGGAGCTGTTTTTT. The chain links TRBV4-3 to TRBJ2-2; tentatively, D is TRBD2 (5 bases). The ends were cut back, 7 bases at V and 1 base at J, with 16 bases in the middle. Germline V gene sequence: CDR1 LGHNA, CDR2 YSLEER. This CDR3 comprises 16 residues.

This clonotype occurred a few times. The chain uses TRBV28 and TRBJ2-4, with 10 bases identical to TRBD1. The germline V gene encodes CDR1 MDHEN and CDR2 SYDVKM. The CDR3 has 16 amino acids. V dropped 3 bases and J dropped 9; count of bases not matched to a gene: 11. CDR3: CASSFGTGDLLGIQYF. The CDR3 DNA is TGTGCCAGCAGTTTCGGGACAGGGGATTTGTTGGGCATTCAGTACTTC.

This clonotype was seen only a few times. The chain links TRBV6-5 to TRBJ1-2, with TRBD1 as a possible D gene (5 bases). V lost 1 base and J 5 bases, leaving 14 bases between the germline ends. This CDR3 contains 15 residues. Germline CDR1 and CDR2: MNHEY and SVGAGI. The CDR3, as DNA: TGTGCCAGCAGTTACTGGGGCGACGGGAGTTATGGCTACACCTTC. This translates into CASSYWGDGSYGYTF.

The chain carries TRBV28 and TRBJ1-3; tentatively, D is TRBD1 (5 bases). The CDR3 totals 15 residues. Trimming took 4 bases from V and 0 from J, leaving 10 bases between them. Germline V gene data show CDR1 as MDHEN and CDR2 as SYDVKM. CDR3 amino acids: CASSSPGSSGNTIYF. Written as DNA, the CDR3 is TGTGCCAGCAGTTCCCCAGGGAGCTCTGGAAACACCATATATTTT.

This clonotype appeared a few times. J is TRBJ1-5 and V is TRBV20-1, with D tentatively TRBD1 (6 bases). Germline CDR1 and CDR2: DFQATT and SNEGSKA (reference sequence). V was pared by 3 bases and J by 1 base, with 16 bases between. The CDR3 runs 16 residues. Written as DNA, the CDR3 is TGCAGTGCTAGTTATCACGGGGGCCTCAGCAATCAGCCCCAGCATTTT. This codes for CSASYHGGLSNQPQHF.

The sample holds a few counts of this clonotype. The chain couples TRBV19 to TRBJ2-1; possible D gene TRBD2, 5 bases. Trimming took 3 bases from V and 9 from J, leaving 18 bases between them. The CDR3 is 15 amino acids. Germline loops: CDR1 LNHDA, CDR2 SQIVND (reference sequence). CDR3 in amino acids: CASSMVPSPAGEQFF. In DNA, the CDR3 is TGTGCCAGTAGTATGGTTCCCTCCCCGGCGGGTGAGCAGTTCTTC.

The chain carries TRBV4-3 and TRBJ1-2; 7 bases match TRBD1. This CDR3 comprises 15 residues. V lost 2 bases, J lost 8 bases, and 11 bases stayed unmatched. Germline lookup yields CDR1 LGHNA and CDR2 YSLEER. The CDR3 DNA reads as TGCGCCAGCAGCCAACCGACAGGGCCATCTCGGGGCTACACCTTC. Protein: CASSQPTGPSRGYTF.